The rows below give T cell receptor beta chains drawn from one sample of a study of beta chain features in type 1 diabetes. Sequencing was performed with immunoSEQ multiplex PCR; in TCRdb, only in-frame clones are kept and a portion is missing. The sample carries about 740,000 clones, 13% recorded once. The source material was naive CD4+ T cells from blood. The receptors originated from a man aged 18 to 29 with type 1 diabetes. The CDR3 runs from the conserved cysteine through the conserved F or W. The D gene is left open where the match is weak. Size is omitted from some rows. Given values are once, few, many or a class for expanded clones.

TRBV21-1,few,TRBJ2-7,-,TGTGCCAGCAGCAAAGAGGCCAGGGGGCTGTCCTACGAGCAGTACTTC,CASSKEARGLSYEQYF
TRBV15,-,TRBJ1-2,-,TGTGCCACCAGCAGAGAGGTGGCGCTCACCCCGGGCTATGGCTACACCTTC,CATSREVALTPGYGYTF
TRBV7-8,-,TRBJ2-7,TRBD1,TGTGCCAGCAGCTTCAGGACAGGGGGAGACTACGAGCAGTACTTC,CASSFRTGGDYEQYF
TRBV14,-,TRBJ1-4,-,TGTGCCAGCAGCCAAGGGGCGCGAGAAAAACTGTTTTTT,CASSQGAREKLFF
TRBV18,few,TRBJ1-6,-,TGTGCCAGCTCACCTTCCGCGGGACCCCTCCACTTT,CASSPSAGPLHF
TRBV30,few,TRBJ1-3,-,TGTGCCTGGAGGACAGCATCTGGAAACACCATATATTTT,CAWRTASGNTIYF
TRBV30,-,TRBJ1-1,-,TGTGCCTGGAGTCCGGACGGGAACACTGAAGCTTTCTTT,CAWSPDGNTEAFF
TRBV5-6,-,TRBJ2-5,-,TGTGCCAGCAGCTTGGCCGGCATGGCGGAGACCCAGTACTTC,CASSLAGMAETQYF
TRBV27,-,TRBJ2-2,-,TGTGCCAGCAGTTTAGGACAGTACACCGGGGAGCTGTTTTTT,CASSLGQYTGELFF
TRBV7-9,few,TRBJ1-2,-,TGTGCCAGCGGCCCTCTCTATGGCTACACCTTC,CASGPLYGYTF
TRBV25-1,few,TRBJ1-1,-,TGTGCCAGCAGTGTTGGGAACACTGAAGCTTTCTTT,CASSVGNTEAFF
TRBV29-1,-,TRBJ1-1,-,TGCAGCGTTATGGGGCAGGGTCCCACTGAAGCTTTCTTT,CSVMGQGPTEAFF
TRBV4-2,-,TRBJ1-5,TRBD1,TGTGCCAGCAGCGGGACAGGGAATCAGCCCCAGCATTTT,CASSGTGNQPQHF
TRBV29-1,-,TRBJ1-4,-,TGCAGCGTTTTAGGGAGAGCAACTAATGAAAAACTGTTTTTT,CSVLGRATNEKLFF
TRBV7-6,few,TRBJ2-7,-,TGTGCCAGCAGCCAACCAACGGGTTACGAGCAGTACTTC,CASSQPTGYEQYF
TRBV4-1,-,TRBJ2-4,TRBD2,TGCGCCAGCGGGACTAGCGGGGGCACCCTAGCCAAAAACATTCAGTACTTC,CASGTSGGTLAKNIQYF
TRBV7-2,few,TRBJ2-5,-,TGTGCCAGCAGCTTATACCAAGAGACCCAGTACTTC,CASSLYQETQYF
TRBV10-3,-,TRBJ1-6,-,TGTGCCATCAGTGAGTCGACGCCTGATCAGTCACCCCTCCACTTT,CAISESTPDQSPLHF
TRBV30,few,TRBJ1-6,-,TGTGCCTGGAGGTCGTATGGAAGAGCAGATTCACCCCTCCACTTT,CAWRSYGRADSPLHF
TRBV30,-,TRBJ2-3,-,TGTGCCTGGAGTGATGCTTTTAGCACAGATACGCAGTATTTT,CAWSDAFSTDTQYF
TRBV10-3,few,TRBJ2-5,-,TGTGCCATCAGTGGGATCCAAGAGACCCAGTACTTC,CAISGIQETQYF
TRBV4-1,-,TRBJ2-7,TRBD1,TGCGCCAGCAGCCAGGGACAGGGCCCCTCCTACGAGCAGTACTTC,CASSQGQGPSYEQYF
TRBV28,-,TRBJ2-3,TRBD2,TGTGCCAGCAGTTTGCCGGGGGGGAGCACAGATACGCAGTATTTT,CASSLPGGSTDTQYF
TRBV4-1,-,TRBJ1-5,-,TGCGCCAGCAGCCAAGATCCCCGGGGGGTGGGGGTTCAGCCCCAGCATTTT,CASSQDPRGVGVQPQHF
TRBV6-1,few,TRBJ2-5,TRBD2,TGTGCCAGCAGTGATTCCAGCGGGGGGCGAGAGACCCAGTACTTC,CASSDSSGGRETQYF
TRBV25-1,-,TRBJ1-1,-,TGTGCCAGCAGTGAATGGGGGGCCGGAGGGACTGAAGCTTTCTTT,CASSEWGAGGTEAFF
TRBV25-1,few,TRBJ1-1,-,TGTGCCAGCAGTGAATCCAAGGGGCGACAGTCTGAAGCTTTCTTT,CASSESKGRQSEAFF
TRBV30,-,TRBJ2-1,-,TGTGCCTGGAGTCAAGGGGTAGGGGAGCAGTTCTTC,CAWSQGVGEQFF
TRBV5-4,few,TRBJ2-1,TRBD2,TGTGCCAGCAGCAGGGGACTAGCGGGAGGGTATGAGCAGTTCTTC,CASSRGLAGGYEQFF
TRBV2,-,TRBJ1-4,-,TGTGCCAGCAGTGAAGGCAGGGCGGGGACGGCTAATGAAAAACTGTTTTTT,CASSEGRAGTANEKLFF
TRBV5-4,few,TRBJ1-1,TRBD1,TGTGCCAGCAGCCCTAGACAGGGGAACACTGAAGCTTTCTTT,CASSPRQGNTEAFF
TRBV10-2,once,TRBJ1-1,-,TGCGCCAGCAGTGAGCTGGGACCCCCGAACACTGAAGCTTTCTTT,CASSELGPPNTEAFF
TRBV4-2,few,TRBJ1-4,-,TGTGCCAGCAGCCAAGAGATGCAGGAATGGGAGGGAAAACTGTTTTTT,CASSQEMQEWEGKLFF
TRBV9,-,TRBJ2-3,-,TGTGCCAGCAGCGTAGGACCAGGAGAGTTGGCAGATACGCAGTATTTT,CASSVGPGELADTQYF
TRBV9,-,TRBJ2-7,TRBD1,TGTGCCAGCAGCGTAGGGGGACAGGGACCCTACGAGCAGTACTTC,CASSVGGQGPYEQYF
TRBV9,-,TRBJ2-5,TRBD1,TGTGCCAGCAGCGGACAGGGACAGGAGACCCAGTACTTC,CASSGQGQETQYF
TRBV4-1,-,TRBJ2-7,-,TGCGCCAGCAGCCAAGATGAGGGGTTCTCCTACGAGCAGTACTTC,CASSQDEGFSYEQYF
TRBV7-8,few,TRBJ1-1,-,TGTGCCAGCAGCTTATGGCAAGGCACTGAAGCTTTCTTT,CASSLWQGTEAFF
TRBV9,few,TRBJ2-1,TRBD2,TGTGCCAGCAGCGTAGGCGGGGGGGCTACCAATGAGCAGTTCTTC,CASSVGGGATNEQFF
TRBV6-5,few,TRBJ2-4,-,TGTGCCAGCAGTTCCGCCGGACACAGCAAAAACATTCAGTACTTC,CASSSAGHSKNIQYF
TRBV20-1,few,TRBJ1-1,-,TGCAGTGCCAATGCACCTGAAGCTTTCTTT,CSANAPEAFF
TRBV5-1,few,TRBJ2-7,TRBD1,TGCGCCAGCAGCCCCCAGGGGACAGGGTCCTACGAGCAGTACTTC,CASSPQGTGSYEQYF
TRBV18,-,TRBJ1-2,-,TGTGCCAGCTCACCTTCGGGCGACTATGGCTACACCTTC,CASSPSGDYGYTF
TRBV7-9,few,TRBJ2-7,-,TGTGCCAGCACCCAGCAGGAAGACTCCTACGAGCAGTACTTC,CASTQQEDSYEQYF
TRBV27,few,TRBJ2-7,-,TGTGCCAGCAGTTTATCACAAAACTACGGCGAGCAGTACTTC,CASSLSQNYGEQYF
TRBV7-9,few,TRBJ1-6,-,TGTGCCAGCAGCCGGGACCCCAATGATTCACCCCTCCACTTT,CASSRDPNDSPLHF
TRBV18,few,TRBJ2-5,-,TGTGCCAGCTCACCATTCGTAAGTGGAGAGACCCAGTACTTC,CASSPFVSGETQYF